The clone carrying this T cell receptor beta chain was seen once. Per the authors' pipeline: Amplified reference gene primers provided the basis for estimating nucleated cell counts. Data came from immunoSEQ multiplex PCR; TCRdb stores just in-frame clones and leaves some out. The V and J calls and clone size are taken from that table; D and trimming were inferred from the DNA. The sample carries 90,000 to 150,000 clones, 65% to 80% recorded once. The sample belongs to a study of blood T cell repertoires in COVID-19. Looking at the study overall: There were acute and convalescent COVID-19 samples, and they came from the United States, Italy and Spain. The analysed material was cDNA or gDNA that came from T cells, B-cell-depleted T cells, or PBMCs.

CDR3 length: 15 amino acids. V shed 1 base and J 4 bases; nucleotides not matched to a gene: 5. CDR1 SEHNR and CDR2 FQNEAQ come from the germline V gene (reference sequence). Sequenced material: peripheral blood. This sequence joins TRBV7-9 and TRBJ2-5; 8 bases match TRBD1. This sequence was found in a human donor with acute or convalescent COVID-19. The donor label of this sample is uncertain. CDR3 DNA sequence: TGTGCCAGCAGCTTAGGGACAGGGTTAGGAGAGACCCAGTACTTC. Its translation is CASSLGTGLGETQYF.